In this sample, the clone carrying this T cell receptor beta chain turned up a few times. Its specificity is unknown. Only in-frame clones appear in the TCRdb table, and some are missing; sequencing was by immunoSEQ multiplex PCR. The table shows 1,500 to 2,000 clones, with around 26% occurring only once. These data come from a study of T cells in localized non-small cell lung cancer. Overall study findings and caveats: Detection in adjacent lung was observed for a median approximately 53 of the top 100 tumor clones. With higher T cell density in blood came longer overall survival. Sequencing was limited to one tumor region, leaving the possibility of heterogeneity open. Uninvolved adjacent lung, not tumor, had the highest T cell clonality.

Trimming shortened V by 2 bases and J by 5 bases, and 13 bases separated the two germline ends. The CDR3 has 14 residues. Germline lookup yields CDR1 ENHRY and CDR2 SYGVKD. This clonotype was sampled from a male donor aged 60 or older with stage II squamous cell lung carcinoma. The specimen was lung tumor tissue, collected before any cancer treatment. V gene TRBV10-3 combines with J gene TRBJ2-7, with D unclear. The CDR3: CAISENRAGDEQYF. The DNA of the CDR3 is TGTGCCATCAGTGAGAATCGGGCAGGCGACGAGCAGTACTTC.